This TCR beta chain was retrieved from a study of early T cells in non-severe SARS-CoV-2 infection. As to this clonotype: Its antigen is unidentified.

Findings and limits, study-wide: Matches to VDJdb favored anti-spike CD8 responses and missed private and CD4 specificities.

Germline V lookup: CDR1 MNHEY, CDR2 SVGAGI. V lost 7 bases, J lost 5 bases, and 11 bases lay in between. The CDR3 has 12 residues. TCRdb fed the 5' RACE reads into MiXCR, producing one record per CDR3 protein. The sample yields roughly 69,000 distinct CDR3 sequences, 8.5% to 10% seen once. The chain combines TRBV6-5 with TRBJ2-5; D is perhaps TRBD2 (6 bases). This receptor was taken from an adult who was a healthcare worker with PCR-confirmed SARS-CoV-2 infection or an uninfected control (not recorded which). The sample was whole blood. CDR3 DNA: TGTGCCAGCACCTCCAGCGGGGAGACCCAGTACTTC. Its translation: CASTSSGETQYF.